Listed here are 13 T cell receptor beta chains from one sample, sequenced in a study of regulatory T cells in long-lasting Graves disease. As for time point: newly diagnosed GD, antithyroid drugs for less than 3 months. The TCR library was made from RNA extracted from PBMCs. Assembly of TCR beta libraries relied on iRepertoire HTBI primers together with Arm-PCR of CDR3 regions. TCRdb used MiXCR to reprocess the multiplex PCR reads, holding one entry per CDR3 protein. The sample records about 540,000 distinct CDR3 sequences, roughly 13% being singletons. A further study also used this sample, focusing on T cells in Graves' hyperthyroidism and ophthalmopathy.

This specimen consisted of peripheral blood mononuclear cells (PBMCs), obtained at new diagnosis, from a patient treated with antithyroid drugs. Receptors were obtained from a man aged 25-45 years with Graves disease.

The genes are TRBV9 and TRBJ2-7, with unresolved D. CDR1 is SGDLS and CDR2 is YYNGEE in the germline V gene. Trimming pared 3 bases from V and 2 bases from J, leaving 9 bases between. CDR3 length: 13 amino acids. CDR3 bases: TGTGCCAGCAGCGCGGACCCCACCTACGAGCAGTACTTC. Protein: CASSADPTYEQYF.

This clonotype was recorded many times. The J gene is TRBJ2-1, the V gene TRBV18; 11 bases fit TRBD2. CDR1 and CDR2 (germline): KGHSH, LQKENI. The CDR3 covers 16 residues. V dropped 2 bases and J dropped 8; count of bases not matched to a gene: 8. The CDR3 loop reads CASSPGGTSGSHEQFF. CDR3 coding DNA: TGTGCCAGCTCACCAGGAGGAACTAGCGGGAGCCATGAGCAGTTCTTC.

This clonotype appeared many times. The chain links TRBV6-2 or TRBV6-3 to TRBJ2-1; D is unresolved. This CDR3 is 15 amino acids long. Trimming took off 5 bases at V and 0 bases at J, with 11 bases between the two ends. CDR1 and CDR2 (germline): MNHEY, SVGEGT. CDR3 in amino acids: CASSEVGNSYNEQFF. DNA for the CDR3: TGTGCCAGCAGTGAAGTGGGAAACTCCTACAATGAGCAGTTCTTC.

The chain couples TRBV5-1 to TRBJ2-1; 10 bases fit TRBD2. The DNA matches TRBJ2-5 better at its end, which makes the J call doubtful. The CDR3 has 17 amino acids. Germline values: CDR1 SGHRS, CDR2 YFSETQ. CDR3: CASSPPGPSGRYETQYF. CDR3 bases: TGCGCCAGCAGCCCTCCTGGTCCTAGCGGGAGATATGAGACCCAGTACTTC.

This clonotype was recorded many times. The CDR3 nucleotides read TGTGCCAGCAGCCCGACCGGGACCATGGAGGCCCAGTACTTC. Translation gives CASSPTGTMEAQYF. The chain joins TRBV11-2 to TRBJ2-5; D tentatively reads TRBD1 or TRBD2 (5 bases each). CDR1 SGHAT and CDR2 FQNNGV come from the germline V gene. The CDR3 has 14 amino acids. Trimming shortened V by 5 bases and J by 9 bases, and 19 bases separated the two germline ends.

This clonotype came up many times. The V gene is TRBV19, the J gene TRBJ2-1; TRBD2 aligns across 7 bases. CDR3 size: 15 residues. Trimming took 7 bases from V and 2 from J; bases not matched to a gene: 8. Germline V lookup: CDR1 LNHDA, CDR2 SQIVND (reference sequence). The CDR3 nucleotides are TGTGCCAGTACCCTATCTAGCGGCCCCTACAATGAGCAGTTCTTC. Its protein is CASTLSSGPYNEQFF. The full variable domain, in which reference TRBV19 and TRBJ2-1 provide the parts outside the CDR3, is DGGITQSPKYLFRKEGQNVTLSCEQNLNHDAMYWYRQDPGQGLRLIYYSQIVNDFQKGDIAEGYSVSREKKESFPLTVTSAQKNPTAFYLCASTLSSGPYNEQFFGPGTRLTVL.

With respect to this clonotype: This may come from a read error, since a much larger clone is one base off. It is likely a read error, because the conserved phenylalanine at the end of the CDR3 is missing. This chain uses TRBV2 with TRBJ1-3, with D hard to call. The CDR3 extends over 15 amino acids. V was trimmed by 1 base and J by 1 base, leaving 8 bases between them. From germline, CDR1 is SNHLY and CDR2 FYNNEI. The CDR3 DNA is TGTGCCAGCAGTGAAGATCCGAATTCTGGAAACACCATATATCTT. It yields the protein CASSEDPNSGNTIYL.

The J gene is TRBJ2-2, the V gene TRBV19; 8 bases map to TRBD2. V lost 5 bases and J lost 6; bases outside the gene matches: 11. The germline CDR1 and CDR2 sequences are LNHDA and SQIVND (reference sequence). The CDR3 is 16 residues long. The CDR3 DNA reads TGTGCCAGTAGTTTAATTGGAGCGGGAGAGGCCGGGGAGCTGTTTTTT. Amino acids: CASSLIGAGEAGELFF. The full variable domain, completed using reference TRBV19 and TRBJ2-2, is DGGITQSPKYLFRKEGQNVTLSCEQNLNHDAMYWYRQDPGQGLRLIYYSQIVNDFQKGDIAEGYSVSREKKESFPLTVTSAQKNPTAFYLCASSLIGAGEAGELFFGEGSRLTVL.

This clonotype was picked up many times. The chain joins TRBV6-5 to TRBJ2-1, with 15 bases aligning to TRBD2. The CDR3 is 18 amino acids. Germline CDR1 is MNHEY and CDR2 is SVGAGI. The V and J ends lost 1 base and 7 bases, in that order; junction bases with no gene match: 8. Here the CDR3 DNA reads TGTGCCAGCAGTTACTTAATCGTCGGGACTAGCGGGAGGAATGAGCAGTTCTTC. Protein: CASSYLIVGTSGRNEQFF.

This chain links TRBV12-3 or TRBV12-4 with TRBJ2-3; TRBD2 matches 12 bases. The length of the CDR3 is 15 residues. V gave up 6 bases and J gave up 4 bases; unmatched junction bases: 5. The CDR3 reads CASRIASGRADTQYF. The DNA of the CDR3 is TGTGCCAGCAGGATTGCTAGCGGGAGGGCAGATACGCAGTATTTT.

This clonotype was seen many times. The J gene is TRBJ2-5, the V gene TRBV29-1, with a tentative D call TRBD2 (6 bases). V dropped 4 bases and J dropped 5 bases, with 14 bases sitting between them. The CDR3 consists of 13 residues. The V gene's germline CDR1 is SQVTM and CDR2 ANQGSEA. The DNA for the CDR3 is TGCAGCGTTGTGAGCGGAGGAGGGGAGACCCAGTACTTC. Encoded protein: CSVVSGGGETQYF.

This clonotype has a count of ten or more. J is TRBJ2-1 and V is TRBV6-1; 13 bases match TRBD2. Germline lookup yields CDR1 MNHNS and CDR2 SASEGT. The CDR3 covers 14 residues. The V and J ends lost 6 bases and 10 bases, in that order; junction bases with no gene match: 6. Here the CDR3 reads CASSPGLAGWEQFF. The CDR3 region has the DNA TGTGCCAGCAGCCCGGGACTAGCGGGATGGGAGCAGTTCTTC.

This clonotype was picked up many times. This rearrangement joins TRBV12-3 or TRBV12-4 to TRBJ2-1; 8 bases map to TRBD2. J lost 4 bases, V lost 6 bases, and 5 bases had no gene match. The CDR3 is 14 amino acids. The CDR3 DNA reads TGTGCCAGCAGGCCGGGACTAGTGTACAATGAGCAGTTCTTC. This translates into CASRPGLVYNEQFF.